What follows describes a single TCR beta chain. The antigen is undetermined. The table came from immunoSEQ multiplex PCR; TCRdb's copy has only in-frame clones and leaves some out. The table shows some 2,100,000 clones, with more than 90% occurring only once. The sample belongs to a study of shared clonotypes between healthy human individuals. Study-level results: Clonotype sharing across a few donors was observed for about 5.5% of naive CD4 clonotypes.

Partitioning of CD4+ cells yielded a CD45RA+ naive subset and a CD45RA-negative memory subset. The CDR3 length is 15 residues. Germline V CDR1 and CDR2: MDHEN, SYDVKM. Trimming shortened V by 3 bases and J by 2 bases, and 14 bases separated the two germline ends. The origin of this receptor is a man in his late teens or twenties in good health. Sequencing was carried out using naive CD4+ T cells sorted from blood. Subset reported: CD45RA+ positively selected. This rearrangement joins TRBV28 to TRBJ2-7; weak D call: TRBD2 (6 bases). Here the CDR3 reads CASSLRGIVPYEQYF. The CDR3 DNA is TGTGCCAGCAGTTTGCGGGGTATTGTTCCCTACGAGCAGTACTTC.